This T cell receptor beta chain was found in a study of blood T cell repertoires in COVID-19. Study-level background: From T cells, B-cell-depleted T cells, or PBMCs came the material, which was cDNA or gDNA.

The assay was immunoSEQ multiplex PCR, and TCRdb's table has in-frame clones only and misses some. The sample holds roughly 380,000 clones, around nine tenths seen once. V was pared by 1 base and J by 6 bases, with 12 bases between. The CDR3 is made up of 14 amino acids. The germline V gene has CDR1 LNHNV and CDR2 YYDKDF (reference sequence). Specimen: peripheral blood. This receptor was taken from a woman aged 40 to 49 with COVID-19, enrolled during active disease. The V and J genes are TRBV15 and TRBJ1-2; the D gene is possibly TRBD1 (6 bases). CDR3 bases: TGTGCCACCAGCAGAGTAAGCAGGGGCGATGGCTACACCTTC. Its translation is CATSRVSRGDGYTF.